Listed below are T cell receptor beta chains from one sample, sequenced in a study of tumor and adjacent non-tumor tissue in lung cancer. MiXCR, applied by TCRdb to the multiplex PCR reads, yields one record per CDR3 protein. The sample carries 95,000 to 150,000 distinct CDR3 sequences, roughly 67% recorded once. Sequencing was carried out using lung tumor tissue. The receptors originated from a man aged 25-40 years with non-small cell lung cancer. CDR3s include the opening cysteine and the closing phenylalanine or tryptophan. D genes are given only for firm matches. Clone size appears in some rows only: once, few, many, or a class for an expanded clone.

J gene,D gene,clone size,V gene,CDR3 protein,CDR3 DNA
TRBJ2-7,NA,NA,TRBV20-1,CSVSCQGMNEQYF,TGCAGTGTATCTTGTCAGGGGATGAACGAGCAGTACTTC
TRBJ1-1,NA,NA,TRBV4-3,CANSPIVRSPTEAFF,TGCGCCAACAGCCCCATTGTGCGGTCGCCCACTGAAGCTTTCTTT
TRBJ2-2,NA,many,TRBV11-2,CASSYGTNTGELFF,TGTGCCAGCAGCTATGGAACCAACACCGGGGAGCTGTTTTTT
TRBJ2-5,TRBD2,NA,TRBV11-2,CASSLDALGLAGHETQCF,TGTGCCAGCAGCTTAGATGCCCTGGGACTAGCGGGGCATGAGACCCAGTGCTTC
TRBJ2-7,NA,few,TRBV4-2,CASSQDVGGREQYF,TGTGCCAGCAGCCAAGATGTAGGGGGGCGCGAGCAGTACTTC
TRBJ2-5,NA,many,TRBV6-5,CASSPGGGTQYF,TGTGCCAGCAGTCCCGGAGGGGGGACCCAGTACTTC
TRBJ2-5,NA,NA,TRBV5-1,CANSPTWARADQETQYF,TGCGCCAACAGCCCAACTTGGGCGCGGGCGGACCAAGAGACCCAGTACTTC
TRBJ2-3,NA,NA,TRBV20-1,CSARETEVTRYF,TGCAGTGCTAGAGAAACAGAAGTTACGCGGTATTTT
TRBJ2-5,TRBD1,few,TRBV24-1,CATSDLSRGQETQYF,TGTGCCACCAGTGATTTGAGCAGGGGGCAGGAGACCCAGTACTTC
TRBJ1-2,NA,NA,TRBV7-3,CASSLTGGVLGGYAF,TGTGCCAGCAGCCTAACCGGCGGTGTCCTGGGTGGCTACGCCTTC
TRBJ1-1,NA,NA,TRBV5-1,CASRTGLKGEAFF,TGCGCCAGCAGGACCGGGCTTAAAGGTGAAGCTTTCTTT
TRBJ1-2,NA,NA,TRBV20-1,CSATDFITNYGYTF,TGCAGTGCCACGGATTTCATTACTAACTATGGCTATACCTTC
TRBJ1-1,NA,NA,TRBV20-1,CSASFREEAEAFF,TGCAGTGCTAGTTTCAGGGAGGAGGCTGAAGCTTTCTTT
TRBJ2-1,NA,many,TRBV12-3/TRBV12-4,CASSLTGDEQFF,TGTGCCAGCAGTTTAACCGGCGATGAGCAGTTCTTC
TRBJ2-1,NA,NA,TRBV20-1,CSAATPLLGILKF,TGCAGTGCCGCGACCCCCTTACTAGGTATCCTAAAGTTC
TRBJ2-7,NA,NA,TRBV11-2,CASSQRPYDYEQYF,TGTGCCAGCAGCCAGAGACCCTACGACTATGAGCAGTACTTC
TRBJ1-5,NA,few,TRBV20-1,CGARDPGVGPQHF,TGCGGTGCTAGAGATCCGGGGGTCGGGCCCCAGCATTTT
TRBJ2-7,TRBD2,NA,TRBV20-1,CSAIPLLPSGRRLYEQYF,TGCAGTGCTATTCCCCTCCTCCCAAGCGGGAGGCGCTTATACGAGCAGTACTTC
TRBJ2-2,NA,NA,TRBV11-1,CVSSQMLGGGSPSTGELFF,TGTGTCAGCAGCCAAATGCTAGGGGGTGGTTCACCGTCCACCGGGGAGCTGTTTTTT
TRBJ2-7,NA,NA,TRBV6-2/TRBV6-3,CASSYKYEQYF,TGTGCCAGCAGTTACAAGTACGAACAGTACTTC
TRBJ2-5,TRBD2,NA,TRBV13,CASSPGLAGGFQDTQYF,TGTGCCAGCAGCCCGGGACTAGCGGGGGGGTTCCAAGATACCCAGTACTTC
TRBJ2-2,NA,once,TRBV11-2,CVSSPAGLYTGEMFF,TGTGTCAGCAGCCCGGCAGGGCTTTACACCGGGGAGATGTTTTTT
TRBJ1-1,TRBD1,NA,TRBV5-4,CASSLTGGLAEAFF,TGTGCCAGCAGCCTGACAGGGGGCCTGGCTGAAGCTTTCTTT
TRBJ2-2,NA,few,TRBV29-1,CSVEPPETTRELFF,TGCAGCGTTGAACCACCTGAGACCACCCGGGAGCTGTTTTTT
TRBJ2-3,TRBD2,once,TRBV5-6,CTSSLSGLAAADTQYF,TGTACCAGCAGCTTATCAGGACTAGCGGCGGCAGATACGCAGTATTTT
TRBJ2-1,TRBD2,once,TRBV11-3,CVSSWVVLAVPRSNEQFF,TGTGTCAGCAGCTGGGTGGTACTAGCGGTTCCCCGAAGCAATGAACAGTTCTTC
TRBJ1-4,NA,many,TRBV29-1,CSVEDGSTNEKLFF,TGCAGCGTGGAGGACGGGTCAACTAATGAAAAACTGTTTTTT